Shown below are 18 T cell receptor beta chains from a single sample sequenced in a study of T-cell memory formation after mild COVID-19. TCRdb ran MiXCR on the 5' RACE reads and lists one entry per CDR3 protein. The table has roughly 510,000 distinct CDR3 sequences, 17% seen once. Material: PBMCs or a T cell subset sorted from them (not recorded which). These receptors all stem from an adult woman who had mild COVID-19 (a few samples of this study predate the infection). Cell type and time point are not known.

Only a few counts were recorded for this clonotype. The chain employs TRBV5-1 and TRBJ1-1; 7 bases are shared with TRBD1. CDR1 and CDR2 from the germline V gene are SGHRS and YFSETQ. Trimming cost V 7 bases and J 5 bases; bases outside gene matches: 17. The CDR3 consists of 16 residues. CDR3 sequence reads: CASWEDRTIPGTEAFF. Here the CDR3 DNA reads TGCGCCAGCTGGGAGGACAGGACTATACCGGGGACTGAAGCTTTCTTT.

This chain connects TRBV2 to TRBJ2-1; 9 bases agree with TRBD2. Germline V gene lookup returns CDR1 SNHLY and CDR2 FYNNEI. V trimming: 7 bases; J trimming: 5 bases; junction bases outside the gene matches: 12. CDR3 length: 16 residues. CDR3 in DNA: TGTGCCAGCACGTACACCCGGACTAGCGCCAACAATGAGCAGTTCTTC. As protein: CASTYTRTSANNEQFF.

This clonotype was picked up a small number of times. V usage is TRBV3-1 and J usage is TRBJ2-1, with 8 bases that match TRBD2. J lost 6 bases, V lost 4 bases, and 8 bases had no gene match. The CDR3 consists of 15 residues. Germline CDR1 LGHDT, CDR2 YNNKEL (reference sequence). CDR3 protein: CASSPTKAGVNEQFF. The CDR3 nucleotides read TGTGCCAGCAGCCCCACAAAAGCGGGGGTCAATGAGCAGTTCTTC.

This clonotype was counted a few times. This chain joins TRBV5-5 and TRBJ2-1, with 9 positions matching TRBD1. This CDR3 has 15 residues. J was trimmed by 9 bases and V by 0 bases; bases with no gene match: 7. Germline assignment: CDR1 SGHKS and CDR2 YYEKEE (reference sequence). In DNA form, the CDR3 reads TGTGCCAGCAGCTTGGAGGACAGGGGACTGGGTGAGCAGTTCTTC. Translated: CASSLEDRGLGEQFF. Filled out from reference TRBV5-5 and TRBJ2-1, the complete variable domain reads DAGVTQSPTHLIKTRGQQVTLRCSPISGHKSVSWYQQVLGQGPQFIFQYYEKEERGRGNFPDRFSARQFPNYSSELNVNALLLGDSALYLCASSLEDRGLGEQFFGPGTRLTVL.

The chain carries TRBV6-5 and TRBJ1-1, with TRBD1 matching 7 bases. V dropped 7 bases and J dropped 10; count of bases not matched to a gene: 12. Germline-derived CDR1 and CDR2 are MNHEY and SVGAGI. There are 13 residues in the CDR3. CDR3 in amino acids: CASNPDRLQVAFF. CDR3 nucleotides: TGTGCCAGCAATCCGGACAGGCTACAAGTAGCTTTCTTT.

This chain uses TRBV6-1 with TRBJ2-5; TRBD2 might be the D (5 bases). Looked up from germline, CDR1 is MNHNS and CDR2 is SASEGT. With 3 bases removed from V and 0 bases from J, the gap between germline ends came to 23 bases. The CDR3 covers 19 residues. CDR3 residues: CASSDLEGSSRQNQETQYF. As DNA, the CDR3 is TGTGCCAGCAGTGACTTAGAGGGATCATCTCGGCAGAACCAAGAGACCCAGTACTTC.

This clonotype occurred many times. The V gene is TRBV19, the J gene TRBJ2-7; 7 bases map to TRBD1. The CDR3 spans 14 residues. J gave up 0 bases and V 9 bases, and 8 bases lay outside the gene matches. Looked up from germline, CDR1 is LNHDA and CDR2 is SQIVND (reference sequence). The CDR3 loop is CASRRDSSSYEQYF. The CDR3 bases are TGTGCCAGCAGACGGGACAGCAGCTCCTACGAGCAGTACTTC.

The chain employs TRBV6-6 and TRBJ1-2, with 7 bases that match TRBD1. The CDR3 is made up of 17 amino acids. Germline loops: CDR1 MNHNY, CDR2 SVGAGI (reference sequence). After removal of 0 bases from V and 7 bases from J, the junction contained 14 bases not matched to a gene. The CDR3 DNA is TGTGCCAGCAGTTACTCGCCAATACAGGGGCTAGGTGGTGGCTACACCTTC. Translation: CASSYSPIQGLGGGYTF.

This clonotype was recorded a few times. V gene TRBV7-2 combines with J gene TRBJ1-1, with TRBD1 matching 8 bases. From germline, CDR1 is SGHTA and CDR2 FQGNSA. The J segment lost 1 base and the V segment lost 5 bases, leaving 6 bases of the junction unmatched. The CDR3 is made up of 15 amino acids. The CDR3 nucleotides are TGTGCCAGCAGCCGGCCCGGGACAGGGAACACTGAAGCTTTCTTT. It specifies CASSRPGTGNTEAFF.

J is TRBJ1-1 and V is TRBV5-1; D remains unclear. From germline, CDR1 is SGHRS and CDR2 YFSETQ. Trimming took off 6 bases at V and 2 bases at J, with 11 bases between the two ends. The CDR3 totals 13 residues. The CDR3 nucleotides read TGCGCCAGCAAGGCAGAGACCAACACTGAAGCTTTCTTT. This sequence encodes CASKAETNTEAFF.

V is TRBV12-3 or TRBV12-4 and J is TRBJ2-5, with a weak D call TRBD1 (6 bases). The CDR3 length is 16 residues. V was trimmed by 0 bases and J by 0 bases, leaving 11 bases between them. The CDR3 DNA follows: TGTGCCAGCAGTTTAGCAACACAGGGAAACCAAGAGACCCAGTACTTC. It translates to CASSLATQGNQETQYF.

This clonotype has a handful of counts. The CDR3 DNA follows: TGTGCCAGCAGTTTCCCGGGACAGCAAGGCTACGAGCAGTACTTC. As protein: CASSFPGQQGYEQYF. The chain links TRBV5-5 to TRBJ2-7, with TRBD1 identical over 7 bases. The CDR3 spans 15 residues. Germline-derived CDR1 and CDR2 are SGHKS and YYEKEE (reference sequence). V dropped 5 bases and J dropped 3; count of bases not matched to a gene: 11.

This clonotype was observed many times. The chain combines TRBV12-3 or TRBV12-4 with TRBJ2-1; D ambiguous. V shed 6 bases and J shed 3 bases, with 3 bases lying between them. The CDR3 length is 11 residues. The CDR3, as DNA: TGTGCCAGCAGCCACTACAATGAGCAGTTCTTC. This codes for CASSHYNEQFF.

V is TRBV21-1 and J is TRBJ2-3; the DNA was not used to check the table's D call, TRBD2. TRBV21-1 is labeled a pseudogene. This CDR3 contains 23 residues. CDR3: CASTPPQDRGPEGLAGVLDTQYF. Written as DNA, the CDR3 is TGTGCCAGCACCCCCCCGCAGGACAGGGGGCCAGAGGGGCTAGCGGGAGTTTTAGATACGCAGTATTTT.

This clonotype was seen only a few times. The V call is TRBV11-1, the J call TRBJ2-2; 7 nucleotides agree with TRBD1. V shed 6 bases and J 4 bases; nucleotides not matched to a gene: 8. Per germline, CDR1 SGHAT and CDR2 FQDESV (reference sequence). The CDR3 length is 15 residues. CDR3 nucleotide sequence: TGTGCCAGCAGACCAACAGGGGCGGGCACCGGGGAGCTGTTTTTT. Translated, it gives CASRPTGAGTGELFF.

In nucleotides, the CDR3 is TGTGCCAGCAGCGTACTGGGACAGGGATACAATGAGCAGTTCTTC. Translated: CASSVLGQGYNEQFF. The chain has TRBV9 and TRBJ2-1, with 9 positions matching TRBD1. V lost 1 base to trimming and J lost 4 bases; unmatched junction nucleotides: 3. Per germline, CDR1 SGDLS and CDR2 YYNGEE. The CDR3 length is 15 residues.

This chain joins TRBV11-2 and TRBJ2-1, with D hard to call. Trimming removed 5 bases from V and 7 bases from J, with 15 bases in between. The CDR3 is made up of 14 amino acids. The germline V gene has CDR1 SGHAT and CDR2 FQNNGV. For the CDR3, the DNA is TGTGCCAGCAGCGCACCCTTTAGCTTGAATGAGCAGTTCTTC. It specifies CASSAPFSLNEQFF.

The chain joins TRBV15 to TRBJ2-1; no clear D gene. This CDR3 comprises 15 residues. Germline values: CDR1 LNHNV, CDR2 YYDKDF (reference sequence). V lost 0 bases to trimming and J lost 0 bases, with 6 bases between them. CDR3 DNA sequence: TGTGCCACCAGCAGAGAGCGGAGCTCCTACAATGAGCAGTTCTTC. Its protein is CATSRERSSYNEQFF.